What follows describes a single TCR beta chain. Its antigen is unknown. Some clones are missing from TCRdb's copy, which holds only in-frame ones; the method was immunoSEQ multiplex PCR. The sample yields 980,000 or so clones, approximately 80% seen once. All donors qualified as healthy HIV-negative adults and had experienced no recent acute infections or vaccinations. Germline values: CDR1 SQVTM, CDR2 ANQGSEA. V lost 5 bases, J lost 0 bases, and 10 bases lay in between. There are 14 residues in the CDR3. This entry is derived from a study of shared clonotypes between healthy human individuals. Regarding the study as a whole: Among several donors, approximately 5% of naive CD4 clonotypes were found in common. The generation probabilities recorded for non-shared clonotypes fell below those of clonotypes shared by all four donors.

Sequences were obtained from memory CD4+ T cells sorted from blood. Subset in this sample: CD45RA-negative fraction. This chain connects TRBV29-1 to TRBJ2-2; no clear D gene. This clonotype was sampled from a man aged 18 to 29 in good health. The CDR3 loop is CSVLRFANTGELFF. The CDR3 DNA sequence: TGCAGCGTTCTACGGTTCGCGAACACCGGGGAGCTGTTTTTT.